Presented here are 8 T cell receptor beta chains from one specimen sequenced in a study of T cell changes during pregnancy in multiple sclerosis. Profiling relied on immunoSEQ multiplex PCR, and the TCRdb table lists in-frame clones only, not all of them. The repertoire consists of some 52,000 clones, with 85% to 95% occurring once and the leading ten covering just under 0.75%. This material consisted of CD4+ T cells from peripheral blood mononuclear cells, taken in the third trimester of pregnancy. Receptors were obtained from a female donor with multiple sclerosis, enrolled in a pregnancy study.

CDR3 loop: CASSQDLGTVRYGYTF. The CDR3 DNA reads as TGTGCCAGCAGCCAAGATCTGGGGACAGTCCGATATGGCTACACCTTC. This chain connects TRBV4-2 to TRBJ1-2; TRBD1 matches 7 bases. V lost 0 bases, J lost 5 bases, and 9 bases stayed unmatched. The CDR3 runs 16 residues. Germline lookup yields CDR1 LGHNA and CDR2 YNFKEQ.

This sequence joins TRBV18 and TRBJ1-5; TRBD1 matches at 7 bases. CDR3 size: 13 residues. Germline V gene sequence: CDR1 KGHSH, CDR2 LQKENI. V shed 5 bases and J 4 bases; nucleotides not matched to a gene: 2. The CDR3 sequence is CASSSDRNQPQHF. CDR3 DNA: TGTGCCAGCTCATCGGACAGGAATCAGCCCCAGCATTTT.

J is TRBJ2-7 and V is TRBV6-5; possibly TRBD1 for D (5 bases). The CDR3 contains 13 residues. Trimming removed 2 bases at V and 7 bases at J, with 12 bases between. Germline CDR1 MNHEY, CDR2 SVGAGI. The CDR3 sequence is CASSYSQGREQYF. DNA of the CDR3: TGTGCCAGCAGTTACAGCCAGGGTCGGGAGCAGTACTTC.

This chain links TRBV7-2 with TRBJ2-5, with TRBD1 matching over 7 bases. Germline V gives CDR1 SGHTA, CDR2 FQGNSA. CDR3 length equals 14 residues. V shed 4 bases, J shed 3 bases, and the junction held 5 bases outside the gene matches. CDR3 nucleotide sequence: TGTGCCAGCAGCTACCTCGGACAGGAAGAGACCCAGTACTTC. This gives the protein CASSYLGQEETQYF. Full variable domain (outside the CDR3, taken from reference TRBV7-2 and TRBJ2-5): GAGVSQSPSNKVTEKGKDVELRCDPISGHTALYWYRQSLGQGLEFLIYFQGNSAPDKSGLPSDRFSAERTGGSVSTLTIQRTQQEDSAVYLCASSYLGQEETQYFGPGTRLLVL.

The CDR3 loop is CASSYRGTGNEKLFF. The CDR3 bases are TGTGCCAGCAGCTACCGGGGGACGGGGAATGAAAAACTGTTTTTT. The chain joins TRBV7-9 to TRBJ1-4; D is perhaps TRBD1 (5 bases). V shed 4 bases and J shed 5 bases, with 14 bases lying between them. Germline V lookup: CDR1 SEHNR, CDR2 FQNEAQ (reference sequence). CDR3 length: 15 amino acids. The variable domain in full, completed from reference TRBV7-9 and TRBJ1-4, reads DTGVSQNPRHKITKRGQNVTFRCDPISEHNRLYWYRQTLGQGPEFLTYFQNEAQLEKSRLLSDRFSAERPKGSFSTLEIQRTEQGDSAMYLCASSYRGTGNEKLFFGSGTQLSVL.

This chain links TRBV19 with TRBJ1-2; 10 bases fit TRBD1. Trimming at V came to 6 bases and at J to 8 bases, leaving 6 bases not matched to a gene. The CDR3 spans 13 residues. Germline V gene lookup returns CDR1 LNHDA and CDR2 SQIVND (reference sequence). CDR3 region: CASSWDRGNGYTF. CDR3 bases: TGTGCCAGTAGCTGGGACAGGGGTAACGGCTACACCTTC.

In its sample, this clone was seen a few times. The chain joins TRBV30 to TRBJ2-5; TRBD1 agrees at 7 bases. This CDR3 has 12 residues. The ends lost 7 bases at V and 4 bases at J; junction bases unmatched: 6. Germline values: CDR1 GTSNPN, CDR2 SVGIG (reference sequence). In DNA, the CDR3 is TGTGCCTTGGACAGGAATGGAGAGACCCAGTACTTC. Residues: CALDRNGETQYF.

The rearrangement uses TRBV10-3 and TRBJ1-1; no firm D call. CDR1 ENHRY and CDR2 SYGVKD come from the germline V gene. V lost 7 bases and J lost 1, with 10 bases in between. There are 13 residues in the CDR3. Here the CDR3 reads CAITLPGNTEAFF. The CDR3 nucleotides read TGTGCCATCACTCTCCCAGGGAACACTGAAGCTTTCTTT.